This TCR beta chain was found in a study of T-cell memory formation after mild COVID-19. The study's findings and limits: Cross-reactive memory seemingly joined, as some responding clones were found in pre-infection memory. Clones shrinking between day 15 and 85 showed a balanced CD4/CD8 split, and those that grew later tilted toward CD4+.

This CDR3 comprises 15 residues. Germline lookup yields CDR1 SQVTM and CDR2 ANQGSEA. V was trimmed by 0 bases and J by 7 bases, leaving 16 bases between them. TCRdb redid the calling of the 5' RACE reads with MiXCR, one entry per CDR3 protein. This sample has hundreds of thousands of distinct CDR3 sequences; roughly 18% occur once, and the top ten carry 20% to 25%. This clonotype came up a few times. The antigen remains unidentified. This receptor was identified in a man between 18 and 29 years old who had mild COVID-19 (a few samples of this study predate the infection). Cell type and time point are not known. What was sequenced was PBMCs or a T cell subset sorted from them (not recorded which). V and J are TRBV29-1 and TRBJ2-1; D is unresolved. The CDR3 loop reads CSVEDRSASGNEQFF. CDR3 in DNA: TGCAGCGTTGAAGATCGGTCCGCCTCCGGTAATGAGCAGTTCTTC.